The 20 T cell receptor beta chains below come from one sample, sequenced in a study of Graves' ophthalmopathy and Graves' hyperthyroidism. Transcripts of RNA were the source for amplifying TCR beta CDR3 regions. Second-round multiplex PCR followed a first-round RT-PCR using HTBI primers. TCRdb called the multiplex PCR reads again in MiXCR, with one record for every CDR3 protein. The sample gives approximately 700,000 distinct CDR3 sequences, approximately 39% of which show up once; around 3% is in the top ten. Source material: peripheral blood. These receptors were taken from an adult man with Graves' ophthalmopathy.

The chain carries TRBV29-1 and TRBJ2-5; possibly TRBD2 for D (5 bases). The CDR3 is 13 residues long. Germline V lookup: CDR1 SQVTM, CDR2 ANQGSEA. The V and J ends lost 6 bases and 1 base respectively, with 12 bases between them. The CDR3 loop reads CSVDQRPQETQYF. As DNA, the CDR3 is TGCAGCGTAGACCAGCGGCCCCAAGAGACCCAGTACTTC.

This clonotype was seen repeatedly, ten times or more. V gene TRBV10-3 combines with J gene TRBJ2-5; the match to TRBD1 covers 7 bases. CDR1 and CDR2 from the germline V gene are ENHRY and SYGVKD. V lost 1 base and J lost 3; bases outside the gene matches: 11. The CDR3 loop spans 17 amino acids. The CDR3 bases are TGTGCCATCAGTGAGTGGGTCCCCCACACAGGGGAAGAGACCCAGTACTTC. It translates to CAISEWVPHTGEETQYF.

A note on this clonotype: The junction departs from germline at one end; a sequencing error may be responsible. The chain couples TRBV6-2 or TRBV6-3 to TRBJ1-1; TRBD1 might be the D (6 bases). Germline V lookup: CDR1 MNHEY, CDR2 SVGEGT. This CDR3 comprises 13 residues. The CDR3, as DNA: TGTGCCGGCAGGGGAGGCGGGAACACTGAAGCTTTCTTT. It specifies CAGRGGGNTEAFF.

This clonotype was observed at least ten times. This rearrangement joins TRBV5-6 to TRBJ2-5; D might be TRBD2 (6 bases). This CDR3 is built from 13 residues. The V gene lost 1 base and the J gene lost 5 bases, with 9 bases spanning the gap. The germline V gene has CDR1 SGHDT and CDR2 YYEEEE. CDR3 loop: CASSLWRAETQYF. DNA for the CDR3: TGTGCCAGCAGCTTGTGGAGGGCGGAGACCCAGTACTTC.

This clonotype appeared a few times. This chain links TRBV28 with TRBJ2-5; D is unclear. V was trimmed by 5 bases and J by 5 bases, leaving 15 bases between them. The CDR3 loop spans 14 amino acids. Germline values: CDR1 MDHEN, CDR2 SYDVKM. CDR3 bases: TGTGCCAGCAGTACAAAGAGAGACGGGGAGACCCAGTACTTC. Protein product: CASSTKRDGETQYF.

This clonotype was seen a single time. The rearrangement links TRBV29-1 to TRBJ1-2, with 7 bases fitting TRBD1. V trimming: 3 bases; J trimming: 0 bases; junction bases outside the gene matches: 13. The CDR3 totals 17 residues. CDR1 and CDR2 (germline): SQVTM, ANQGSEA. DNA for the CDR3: TGCAGCGTTGAGGCAAGCGTTGGGACAGTATCTAACTATGGCTACACCTTC. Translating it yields CSVEASVGTVSNYGYTF.

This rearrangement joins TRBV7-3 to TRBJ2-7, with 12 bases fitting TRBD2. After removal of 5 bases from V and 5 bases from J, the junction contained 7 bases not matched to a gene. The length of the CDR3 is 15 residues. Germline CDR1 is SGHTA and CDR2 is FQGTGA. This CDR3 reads CASSLQTSGSHEQYF. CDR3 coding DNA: TGTGCCAGCAGCCTTCAGACTAGCGGGAGCCACGAGCAGTACTTC.

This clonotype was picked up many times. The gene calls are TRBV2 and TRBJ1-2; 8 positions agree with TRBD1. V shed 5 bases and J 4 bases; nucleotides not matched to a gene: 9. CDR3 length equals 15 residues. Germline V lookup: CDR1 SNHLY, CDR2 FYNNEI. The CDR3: CASSRQGIGVYGYTF. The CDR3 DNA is TGTGCCAGCAGTCGACAGGGGATTGGAGTCTATGGCTACACCTTC.

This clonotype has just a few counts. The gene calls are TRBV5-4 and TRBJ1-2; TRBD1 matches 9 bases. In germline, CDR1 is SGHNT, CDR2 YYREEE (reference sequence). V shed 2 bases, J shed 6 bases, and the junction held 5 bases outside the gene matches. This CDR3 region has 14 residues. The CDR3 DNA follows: TGTGCCAGCAGCTTCGACAGGGGGGTAGATGGCTACACCTTC. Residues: CASSFDRGVDGYTF.

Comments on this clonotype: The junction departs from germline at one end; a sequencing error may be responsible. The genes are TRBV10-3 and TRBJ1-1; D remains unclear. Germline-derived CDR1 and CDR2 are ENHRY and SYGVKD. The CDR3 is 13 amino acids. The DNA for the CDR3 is TGTGCCAGCAGTTACCGGTTTGGGACTGAAGCTTTCTTT. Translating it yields CASSYRFGTEAFF.

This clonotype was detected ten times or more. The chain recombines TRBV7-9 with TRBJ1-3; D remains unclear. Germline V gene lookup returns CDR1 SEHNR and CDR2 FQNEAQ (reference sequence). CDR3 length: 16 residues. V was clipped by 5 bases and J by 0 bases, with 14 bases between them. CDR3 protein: CASSPPLTISGNTIYF. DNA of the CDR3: TGTGCCAGCAGCCCCCCACTGACAATCTCTGGAAACACCATATATTTT.

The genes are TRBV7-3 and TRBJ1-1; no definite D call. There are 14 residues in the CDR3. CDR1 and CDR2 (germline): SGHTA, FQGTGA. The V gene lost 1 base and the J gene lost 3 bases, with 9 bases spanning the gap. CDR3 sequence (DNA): TGTGCCAGCAGCTTAAACGGGATGGACACTGAAGCTTTCTTT. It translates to CASSLNGMDTEAFF.

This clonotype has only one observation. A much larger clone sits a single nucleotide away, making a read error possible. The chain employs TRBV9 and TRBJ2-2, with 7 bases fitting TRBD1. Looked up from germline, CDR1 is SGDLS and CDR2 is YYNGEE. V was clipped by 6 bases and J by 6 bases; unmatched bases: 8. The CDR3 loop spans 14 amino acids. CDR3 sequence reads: CASISTGAAGELFF. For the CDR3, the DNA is TGTGCCAGCATCTCAACAGGGGCGGCCGGGGAGCTGTTTTTT. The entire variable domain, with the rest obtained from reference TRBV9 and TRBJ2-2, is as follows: DSGVTQTPKHLITATGQRVTLRCSPRSGDLSVYWYQQSLDQGLQFLIQYYNGEERAKGNILERFSAQQFPDLHSELNLSSLELGDSALYFCASISTGAAGELFFGEGSRLTVL.

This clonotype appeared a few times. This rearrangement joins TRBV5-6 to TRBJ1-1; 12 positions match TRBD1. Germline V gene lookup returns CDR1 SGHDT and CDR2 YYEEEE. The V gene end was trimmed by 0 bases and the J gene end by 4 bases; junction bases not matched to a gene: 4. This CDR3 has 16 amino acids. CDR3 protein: CASSLGGQGASTEAFF. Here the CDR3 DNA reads TGTGCCAGCAGCTTGGGGGGACAGGGGGCTAGCACTGAAGCTTTCTTT.

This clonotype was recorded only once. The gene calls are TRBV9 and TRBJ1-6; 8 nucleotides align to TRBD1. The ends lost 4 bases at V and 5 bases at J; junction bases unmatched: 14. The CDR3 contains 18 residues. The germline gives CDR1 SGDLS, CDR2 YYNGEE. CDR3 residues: CASSQTTLVTGDNSPLHF. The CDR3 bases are TGTGCCAGCAGCCAAACCACCCTGGTGACAGGGGATAATTCACCCCTCCACTTT.

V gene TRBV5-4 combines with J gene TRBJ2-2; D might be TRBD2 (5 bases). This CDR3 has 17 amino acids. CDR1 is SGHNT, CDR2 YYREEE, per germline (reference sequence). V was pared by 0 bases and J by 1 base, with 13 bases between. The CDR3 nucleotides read TGTGCCAGCAGCTTGGCGACTACCATACTGAACACCGGGGAGCTGTTTTTT. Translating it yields CASSLATTILNTGELFF.

The CDR3 region is CASSQRRTSGSGELFF. The CDR3 DNA sequence: TGTGCCAGCAGCCAAAGGAGGACTAGTGGGAGCGGGGAGCTGTTTTTT. The chain employs TRBV7-8 and TRBJ2-2; 7 bases align to TRBD2. This CDR3 is 16 amino acids long. Germline CDR1 is SGHVS and CDR2 is FQNEAQ. The trim removed 5 bases at V and 7 bases at J, leaving 13 bases unmatched.

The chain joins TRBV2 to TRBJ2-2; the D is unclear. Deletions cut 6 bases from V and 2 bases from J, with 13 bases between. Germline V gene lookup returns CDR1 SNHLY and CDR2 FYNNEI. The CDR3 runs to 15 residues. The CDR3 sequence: CASRQRTDNTGELFF. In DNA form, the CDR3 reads TGTGCCAGCAGACAAAGGACCGATAACACCGGGGAGCTGTTTTTT.

The CDR3 bases are TGCAGCGCCGGGACGTGGGGCTACACCTTC. This gives the protein CSAGTWGYTF. The chain employs TRBV29-1 and TRBJ1-2; the D gene is possibly TRBD1 (5 bases). CDR1 is SQVTM, CDR2 ANQGSEA, per germline. The V end lost 7 bases, the J end lost 8 bases, and 11 bases lay between the germline ends. This CDR3 is built from 10 residues.

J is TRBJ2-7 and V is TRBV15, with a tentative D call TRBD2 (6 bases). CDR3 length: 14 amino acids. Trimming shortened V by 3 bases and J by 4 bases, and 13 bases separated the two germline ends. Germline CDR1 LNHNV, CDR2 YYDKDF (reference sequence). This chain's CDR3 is CATSSQPGLYEQYF. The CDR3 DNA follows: TGTGCCACCAGCAGCCAGCCGGGACTTTACGAGCAGTACTTC.